These 27 T cell receptor beta chains originate from one sample sequenced in a study of T-cell reconstitution after alpha-beta-depleted transplantation in children. A library of TCRbeta sequences, prepared with unique molecular identifiers, was generated. TCRdb re-called the PCR reads through MiXCR, storing one row per CDR3 protein. Of around 200,000 distinct CDR3 sequences listed, roughly 9.1% are singletons. The sequencing here drew on PBMCs, mostly from graft donor cells, taken 360 days after TCRalphabeta/CD19-depleted stem cell transplant. The receptors stem from a male patient between 2 and 15 years old who had a stem cell transplant for acute myeloid leukemia, so the T cells may come from the graft donor.

DNA of the CDR3: TGTGCCATCTCTAGTCTGGGCAATCAGCCCCAGCATTTT. Encoded protein: CAISSLGNQPQHF. This chain uses TRBV10-3 with TRBJ1-5; D is uncertain. Trimming removed 8 bases at V and 2 bases at J, with 10 bases between. Germline-derived CDR1 and CDR2 are ENHRY and SYGVKD. The CDR3 sequence is 13 residues long.

This chain links TRBV12-3 or TRBV12-4 with TRBJ2-3, with D unclear. Trimming pared 10 bases from V and 8 bases from J, leaving 4 bases between. The CDR3 contains 8 residues. Written as DNA, the CDR3 is TGTGCCACCTCTACGCAGTATTTT. As protein: CATSTQYF.

This clonotype has at least ten counts. This sequence joins TRBV29-1 and TRBJ2-1; D uncertain. Germline V CDR1 and CDR2: SQVTM, ANQGSEA. V was trimmed by 1 base and J by 4 bases, leaving 14 bases between them. This CDR3 spans 15 amino acids. Written as DNA, the CDR3 is TGCAGCGTTGAAGGGGGAAAATGGCTGTACAATGAGCAGTTCTTC. Translation: CSVEGGKWLYNEQFF.

This clonotype was observed many times. The CDR3 nucleotides read TGTGCCAGCAGCTTAAGCGGGAGTCCCTACGAGCAGTACTTC. It encodes CASSLSGSPYEQYF. V and J are TRBV7-3 and TRBJ2-7; 7 nucleotides agree with TRBD2. In germline, CDR1 is SGHTA, CDR2 FQGTGA. The V gene end was trimmed by 1 base and the J gene end by 2 bases; junction bases not matched to a gene: 2. The CDR3 is 14 residues long.

The J gene is TRBJ2-1, the V gene TRBV2; weak D call: TRBD1 (6 bases). Germline lookup yields CDR1 SNHLY and CDR2 FYNNEI. CDR3 length equals 15 residues. The germline V and J ends were trimmed by 6 bases and 0 bases, with 12 bases remaining between them. As DNA, the CDR3 is TGTGCCAGCAGCCCTGGCAGGGGCTCCTACAATGAGCAGTTCTTC. It encodes CASSPGRGSYNEQFF. The variable domain in full, with the rest retrieved from reference TRBV2 and TRBJ2-1, is EPEVTQTPSHQVTQMGQEVILRCVPISNHLYFYWYRQILGQKVEFLVSFYNNEISEKSEIFDDQFSVERPDGSNFTLKIRSTKLEDSAMYFCASSPGRGSYNEQFFGPGTRLTVL.

This clonotype has at least ten counts. CDR3 in amino acids: CASTTSGVGQFF. The CDR3 coding sequence is TGTGCCAGCACTACCTCGGGTGTGGGGCAGTTCTTC. This chain links TRBV12-3 or TRBV12-4 with TRBJ2-1; D gene unclear. V was cut by 7 bases and J by 12 bases, with 16 bases left in between. CDR3 length: 12 residues.

Only a few counts were recorded for this clonotype. The chain joins TRBV5-5 to TRBJ2-2; 7 bases fit TRBD1. The CDR3 runs 15 residues. Losses at the gene ends were 4 bases for V and 7 bases for J; bases not matched to a gene: 10. CDR1 is SGHKS and CDR2 is YYEKEE in the germline V gene (reference sequence). CDR3 region: CASSPNTGVGGELFF. For the CDR3, the DNA is TGTGCCAGCAGCCCGAACACAGGGGTCGGCGGGGAGCTGTTTTTT.

The genes are TRBV7-9 and TRBJ2-1; 9 bases are a match to TRBD1. Looked up from germline, CDR1 is SEHNR and CDR2 is FQNEAQ (reference sequence). This CDR3 is 14 amino acids long. The V and J ends lost 6 bases and 4 bases, in that order; junction bases with no gene match: 4. In nucleotides, the CDR3 is TGTGCCAGCAGGCGGGACAGGGAATACAATGAGCAGTTCTTC. Protein sequence: CASRRDREYNEQFF. Using reference TRBV7-9 and TRBJ2-1 for the parts outside the CDR3, the full variable domain is DTGVSQNPRHKITKRGQNVTFRCDPISEHNRLYWYRQTLGQGPEFLTYFQNEAQLEKSRLLSDRFSAERPKGSFSTLEIQRTEQGDSAMYLCASRRDREYNEQFFGPGTRLTVL.

The rearrangement links TRBV20-1 to TRBJ2-5, with TRBD1 identical over 8 bases. The CDR3 is 14 residues long. V lost 2 bases to trimming and J lost 2 bases; unmatched junction nucleotides: 4. Germline V lookup: CDR1 DFQATT, CDR2 SNEGSKA (reference sequence). The CDR3 reads CSARRTGHQETQYF. CDR3 in DNA: TGCAGTGCTAGAAGGACAGGGCATCAAGAGACCCAGTACTTC.

This clonotype was seen at least ten times. This sequence joins TRBV5-5 and TRBJ2-1; D is undetermined. The length of the CDR3 is 15 residues. Deletions cut 0 bases from V and 1 base from J, with 8 bases between. Looked up from germline, CDR1 is SGHKS and CDR2 is YYEKEE (reference sequence). The CDR3 region has the DNA TGTGCCAGCAGCTTGGAAACAGATTCCTACAATGAGCAGTTCTTC. Translation: CASSLETDSYNEQFF.

V and J are TRBV7-8 and TRBJ1-2; 7 bases fit TRBD1. Germline V gives CDR1 SGHVS, CDR2 FQNEAQ. V dropped 6 bases and J dropped 4; count of bases not matched to a gene: 11. This CDR3 has 15 residues. This CDR3 is CASRLRGFEGYGYTF. The CDR3 coding sequence is TGTGCCAGCAGACTCAGGGGGTTTGAAGGCTATGGCTACACCTTC.

This clonotype was counted many times. The gene calls are TRBV12-3 or TRBV12-4 and TRBJ2-2; no reliable D call. The V and J ends lost 2 bases and 1 base respectively, with 5 bases between them. The CDR3 runs to 14 residues. The CDR3 DNA reads TGTGCCAGCAGTTTACAGTTGAACACCGGGGAGCTGTTTTTT. It codes for CASSLQLNTGELFF.

This clonotype was seen a few times. The chain's CDR3 is CASSYSAGGPSYEQYF. Here the CDR3 DNA reads TGTGCCAGCAGTTACTCAGCGGGAGGGCCCTCCTACGAGCAGTACTTC. The J gene is TRBJ2-7, the V gene TRBV6-5; 10 positions match TRBD2. Germline CDR1 reads MNHEY; CDR2 reads SVGAGI. The CDR3 has 16 residues. The junction had 2 bases not matched to a gene; V was cut back by 0 bases and J by 0 bases.

As concerns this clonotype: Its ends do not fully match the called genes, so a read error is possible. The chain joins TRBV10-3 to TRBJ2-3; TRBD2 matches 7 bases. CDR1 is ENHRY, CDR2 SYGVKD, per germline. CDR3 length: 17 residues. CDR3 residues: CAISESIALANTYTQYF. The CDR3 DNA follows: TGTGCCATCAGTGAGTCGATCGCACTAGCGAACACATATACGCAGTATTTT.

V gene TRBV12-3 or TRBV12-4 combines with J gene TRBJ2-2; maybe TRBD1 (6 bases). Trimming removed 7 bases at V and 7 bases at J, with 19 bases between. The CDR3 is 15 residues long. CDR3: CASTIPGTRDGELFF. The CDR3 bases are TGTGCCAGCACCATCCCCGGGACACGGGACGGGGAGCTGTTTTTT.

Many counts were recorded for this clonotype. The V call is TRBV9, the J call TRBJ2-3; the match to TRBD2 covers 7 bases. The V segment lost 4 bases and the J segment 4 bases; nucleotides outside the gene matches: 15. CDR3 length equals 17 residues. Per germline, CDR1 SGDLS and CDR2 YYNGEE. The CDR3 DNA sequence: TGTGCCAGCAGCCAGACGGTCCTCGCGGGGGATGCAGATACGCAGTATTTT. Translating it yields CASSQTVLAGDADTQYF.

Only a few counts were recorded for this clonotype. The chain has TRBV20-1 and TRBJ1-1; maybe TRBD1 (5 bases). The germline gives CDR1 DFQATT, CDR2 SNEGSKA (reference sequence). Trimming cost V 1 base and J 0 bases, with 9 bases left between them. The CDR3 covers 14 residues. Written as DNA, the CDR3 is TGCAGTGCTAGAGTAGGAGGGGTGAACACTGAAGCTTTCTTT. Protein sequence: CSARVGGVNTEAFF.

This clonotype was seen more than once but under ten times. The rearrangement joins TRBV4-3 to TRBJ2-5; TRBD2 matches 10 bases. The ends lost 1 base at V and 5 bases at J; junction bases unmatched: 7. CDR1 is LGHNA and CDR2 is YSLEER in the germline V gene. The CDR3 runs to 16 residues. Here the CDR3 reads CASSQGVAGGFETQYF. Here the CDR3 DNA reads TGCGCCAGCAGCCAAGGAGTAGCGGGAGGTTTTGAGACCCAGTACTTC.

The V call is TRBV28, the J call TRBJ2-7, with a weak D call TRBD1 (5 bases). The CDR3 contains 15 residues. Germline V gene lookup returns CDR1 MDHEN and CDR2 SYDVKM. The V gene lost 6 bases and the J gene lost 0 bases, with 15 bases spanning the gap. CDR3 sequence (DNA): TGTGCCAGCAGCCAGACAGTCCCGAGCTCCTACGAGCAGTACTTC. Amino acids: CASSQTVPSSYEQYF.

The table lists this clonotype with a few counts. The chain joins TRBV20-1 to TRBJ2-1, with a weak D call TRBD2 (5 bases). The CDR3 totals 13 residues. Germline V gene lookup returns CDR1 DFQATT and CDR2 SNEGSKA (reference sequence). The CDR3 loop is CSGSPGTSDEQFF. The CDR3 DNA reads TGCAGCGGGTCGCCGGGAACCTCTGATGAGCAGTTCTTC.

This clonotype was detected a few times. CDR3 DNA sequence: TGCAGTGCTAGACCTAGGGGGGACACTGAAGCTTTCTTT. It encodes CSARPRGDTEAFF. This rearrangement joins TRBV20-1 to TRBJ1-1, with TRBD1 as a possible D gene (6 bases). The germline V gene encodes CDR1 DFQATT and CDR2 SNEGSKA (reference sequence). Trimming pared 2 bases from V and 3 bases from J, leaving 10 bases between. This CDR3 is built from 13 residues.

The table lists this clonotype with a few counts. This chain connects TRBV10-3 to TRBJ2-2; D tentatively fits TRBD1 or TRBD2 (5 bases each). The germline CDR1 and CDR2 sequences are ENHRY and SYGVKD. The CDR3 loop spans 16 amino acids. The V gene lost 0 bases and the J gene lost 0 bases, with 8 bases spanning the gap. The CDR3 DNA is TGTGCCATCAGTGAGTCCGGGACGGCGAACACCGGGGAGCTGTTTTTT. Translated: CAISESGTANTGELFF.

This chain joins TRBV10-3 and TRBJ2-7; D gene uncertain. This CDR3 comprises 12 residues. CDR1 and CDR2 (germline): ENHRY, SYGVKD. Trimming left V 4 bases short and J 4 bases short, with 8 bases between. CDR3 residues: CAISVNDYEQYV. In nucleotides, the CDR3 is TGTGCCATCAGTGTAAATGATTACGAGCAGTACGTC.

V and J are TRBV7-3 and TRBJ2-1; TRBD2 matches at 12 bases. The ends lost 5 bases at V and 4 bases at J; junction bases unmatched: 3. This CDR3 contains 15 residues. The germline CDR1 and CDR2 sequences are SGHTA and FQGTGA. The CDR3 reads CASSQTSGGYNEQFF. The CDR3 coding sequence is TGTGCCAGCAGCCAAACTAGCGGGGGGTACAATGAGCAGTTCTTC.

This clonotype was seen ten or more times. J is TRBJ2-7 and V is TRBV7-8; tentative D call: TRBD2 (6 bases). Germline-derived CDR1 and CDR2 are SGHVS and FQNEAQ. The CDR3 totals 16 residues. V lost 0 bases to trimming and J lost 4 bases, with 16 bases between them. CDR3 sequence: CASSLAPGRSTYEQYF. Here the CDR3 DNA reads TGTGCCAGCAGCTTAGCGCCCGGGAGATCGACTTACGAGCAGTACTTC.

This chain uses TRBV25-1 with TRBJ2-3; maybe TRBD1 (6 bases). The CDR3 runs 14 residues. Trimming cost V 6 bases and J 4 bases, with 14 bases left between them. Germline V gene lookup returns CDR1 MGHDK and CDR2 SYGVNS. The DNA for the CDR3 is TGTGCCAGCAGCCCCATCACAGGGTCAGATACGCAGTATTTT. Translation gives CASSPITGSDTQYF.

The rearrangement uses TRBV4-2 and TRBJ1-3; D remains ambiguous. Trimming stripped 2 bases from V and 0 bases from J, with 5 bases between. Germline CDR1 is LGHNA and CDR2 is YNFKEQ. The CDR3 is 14 amino acids. CDR3 in amino acids: CASSQPSSGNTIYF. The CDR3 coding sequence is TGTGCCAGCAGCCAACCTTCCTCTGGAAACACCATATATTTT.